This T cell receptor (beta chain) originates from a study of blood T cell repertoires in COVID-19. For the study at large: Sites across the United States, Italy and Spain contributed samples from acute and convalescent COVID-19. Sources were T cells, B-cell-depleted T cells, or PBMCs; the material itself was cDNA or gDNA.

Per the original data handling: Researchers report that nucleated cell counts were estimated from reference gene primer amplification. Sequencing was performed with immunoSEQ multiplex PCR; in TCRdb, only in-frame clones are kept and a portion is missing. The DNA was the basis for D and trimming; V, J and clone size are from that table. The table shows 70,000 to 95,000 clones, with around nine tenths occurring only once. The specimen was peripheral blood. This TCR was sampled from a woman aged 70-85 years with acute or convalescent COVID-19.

The CDR3 DNA reads TGTGCCAGCAGGGACGGACAGGACTCATACGAGCAGTACTTC. Its translation is CASRDGQDSYEQYF. This chain joins TRBV2 and TRBJ2-7, with 7 bases lining up with TRBD1. The V segment lost 6 bases and the J segment 4 bases; nucleotides outside the gene matches: 9. The germline V gene encodes CDR1 SNHLY and CDR2 FYNNEI. This CDR3 spans 14 amino acids.